The T cell receptor beta chain described here comes from a study of T-cell reconstitution after alpha-beta-depleted transplantation in children. During its preparation, the TCRbeta library received unique molecular identifiers. A single record per CDR3 protein comes from TCRdb applying MiXCR to the PCR reads. The table shows about 1,000,000 distinct CDR3 sequences, with roughly 31% occurring only once. The CDR3 sequence is 12 residues long. Germline CDR1 SQVTM, CDR2 ANQGSEA. The ends were cut back, 2 bases at V and 5 bases at J, with 7 bases in the middle. Sequencing used PBMCs, mostly from graft donor cells, obtained 360 days after TCRalphabeta/CD19-depleted stem cell transplant. This chain uses TRBV29-1 with TRBJ2-1; D gene uncertain. This receptor was taken from a boy younger than two who had a stem cell transplant for SCID, so the T cells may come from the graft donor. The CDR3 coding sequence is TGCAGCGTTGAACCGGGCAACAATGAGCAGTTCTTC. Amino acid sequence: CSVEPGNNEQFF.